This T cell receptor beta chain emerged from a study of T-cell reconstitution after alpha-beta-depleted transplantation in children (dated by TCRdb to 2016 to 2017). About the investigation overall: The study quantitatively tracked T-cell immune reconstitution after TCRalphabeta/CD19-depleted allogeneic hematopoietic cell transplantation in children using TCR repertoire profiling. Paper-wide results and their limitations: Over subsequent months, a decline in hyperexpanded clone frequencies was noted, and after one year, T-cell counts and TCRbeta diversity were mostly ascribed to newly produced T cells. In some patients, the high TCRbeta diversity seen at day 60 was put down to recipient T cells and intrathymic progenitors that had survived conditioning. The apparently early recovery of alphabetaT-cell counts about two months after transplant reportedly depended on only several hundred rapidly expanded clones that came from non-depleted graft cells.

From cysteine to phenylalanine, the CDR3 is 14 amino acids long. Here the CDR3 DNA is all that survives: 42 bases in frame from base 1. CDR1 MNHNS and CDR2 SASEGT are derived from the germline V gene. V is pared back by 4 bases and J by 4 bases, with 14 bases lying between the germline termini. Details on this clonotype: Its binding antigen is unknown. No clone much larger than this one lies a single base away; base qualities are absent.

Receptors were amplified or captured by PCR. These reads were obtained on an Illumina HiSeq 2500. TCR library preparation used molecular barcoding, with unique molecular identifiers applied to normalize quantification of the TCRbeta repertoire. TCRdb reprocessing: public reads trimmed at Q25 with fastp, clones called with MiXCR, in-frame beta chains kept. Each CDR3 protein gets just one entry, which takes the most common genes and DNA from the rows behind it. The sample contains about 130,000 distinct CDR3 sequences, roughly 9.7% of them found a single time. The top ten clonotypes cover 20% to 30% of the sample. The treatment or condition label here, explained by the study, means: allogeneic hematopoietic cell transplantation with graft depleted of TCRalphabeta T cells and CD19 B cells. The transplant recipients were children given TCRalphabeta/CD19-depleted allogeneic hematopoietic cell grafts.

The sequence was obtained from a girl under three years old who had a stem cell transplant for combined immunodeficiency, so the T cells may come from the graft donor. The rearranged chain carries TRBV6-1 and TRBJ2-7; TRBD2 is perhaps the D gene, given 6 matching bases. Sequenced here: PBMCs, mostly from graft donor cells, sampled 180 days after TCRalphabeta/CD19-depleted stem cell transplant. CDR3 protein: CASSAGGSSYEQYF. The nucleotide sequence is TGTGCCAGCAGTGCTGGGGGGTCCTCGTACGAGCAGTACTTC.